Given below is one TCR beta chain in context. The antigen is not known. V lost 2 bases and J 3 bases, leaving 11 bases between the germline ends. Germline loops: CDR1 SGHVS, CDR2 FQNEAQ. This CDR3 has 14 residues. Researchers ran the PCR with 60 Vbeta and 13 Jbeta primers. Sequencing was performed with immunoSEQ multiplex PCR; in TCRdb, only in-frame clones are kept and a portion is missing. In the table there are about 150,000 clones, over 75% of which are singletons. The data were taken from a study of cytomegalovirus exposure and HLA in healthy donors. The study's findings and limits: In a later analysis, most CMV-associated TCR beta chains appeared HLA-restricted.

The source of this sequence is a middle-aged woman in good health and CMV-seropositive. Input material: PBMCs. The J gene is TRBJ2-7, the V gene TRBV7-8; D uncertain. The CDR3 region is CASSLIETNYEQYF. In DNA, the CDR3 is TGTGCCAGCAGCTTAATAGAGACAAACTACGAGCAGTACTTC.